Below, one T cell receptor beta chain is given with its context. It has no known antigen specificity. There are no base qualities to consult, and no much larger clone falls within one base. For CDR1 and CDR2, the germline V gene lists MNHNS and SASEGT. The trim is 3 bases for V and 7 bases for J, with a gap of 9 bases between the germline ends. There are 12 amino acids in the CDR3, from cysteine to phenylalanine inclusive. This entry keeps only the CDR3 DNA: 36 bases, framed from base 1. The CDR3 regions of human TCRbeta chains were analyzed by immunosequencing. The published analysis was carried out like this. TCRs in the repertoires were matched against a reference library of SARS-CoV-2-specific TCRs that had been generated with the MIRA antigen-specificity platform. Breadth meant the fraction of unique TCRs that were SARS-CoV-2-associated, whereas depth meant the fraction of total T cells that were SARS-CoV-2-associated. Using the MIRA data, every spike-specific TCR was mapped to the spike region that the TCR reacted to and assigned to either a CD4 or a CD8 class. Log10-transformed breadth and depth values were compared by one-way ANOVA with Sidak's multiple comparisons tests. This is the immuneACCESS table as TCRdb keeps it, with only in-frame sequences that have V and J called. A part of the clones is gone; compared with another copy, unresolved V genes explain less than half, and the rest is unexplained. V and J calls and clone size come straight from that table; D and trimming were deduced from the DNA. In all, the sample holds tens of thousands of clones, and roughly 90% of those were seen once. The ten top clones hold approximately 5.3% of the sample.

The time point label corresponds to: about 28 days (+/-7) after the second vaccine dose. Because spike-specific TCR depth and breadth did not differ between the two schedules, AZD1222 recipients who got a second dose at roughly 4 weeks were pooled with those who got a second dose at roughly 12 weeks. Vaccinee samples came from UK trials COV001 and COV002, including a single-blind randomized controlled phase 2/3 trial of AZD1222 (ChAdOx1 nCoV-19) in healthy adults. For TCRbeta chain sequencing, PBMC samples were collected from trial participants at day 0 and at day 28 after the second dose. The sample belongs to a study of T cell responses to AZD1222 COVID-19 vaccine (dated by TCRdb to the early 2020s). At the level of the whole study: A total of 233 trial participants underwent TCR sequencing, of whom some 200 had received two doses of AZD1222 and around 25 had received two doses of the MenACWY control vaccine. Trial participants were enrolled by age into subgroups of 18-55, 56-69 and 70-plus years, and around 150, 29 and 61 TCR-sequenced participants, respectively, were included in these subgroups.

The investigation overall reported the following: Most participants were white British and females outnumbered males, and the authors suggested that clonal diversity may have been underestimated. The 56-69-year group was small, and its depth increase did not reach significance, likely because of low power. Epitopes outside the regions mutated in the B.1.351 and B.1.1.7 variants were reportedly recognized by nearly half of the unique spike-specific TCRs. No day 14 peak-response samples were available, so repertoires were characterized only after the peak T cell response. After two AZD1222 doses, both the breadth and the depth of spike-specific TCRs were significantly higher than at day 0 and than in MenACWY recipients. Conclusions about previously exposed vaccinees are limited, since just a handful of AZD1222 recipients were seropositive for SARS-CoV-2 at baseline. The whole spike protein was spanned by vaccine-associated CD4 TCRs, and dominant responses were seen in regions 160-218 and 743-854.

Recombination linked TRBV6-1 to TRBJ1-2, with TRBD1 perhaps the D gene, on 5 matching bases. The sample consisted of peripheral blood, taken 28 days after the second AZD1222 dose. The clonotype comes from an adult who received the AZD1222 COVID-19 vaccine. The CDR3 sequence is CASSDRVVGYTF. The DNA is TGTGCCAGCAGTGACAGGGTGGTTGGCTACACCTTC.